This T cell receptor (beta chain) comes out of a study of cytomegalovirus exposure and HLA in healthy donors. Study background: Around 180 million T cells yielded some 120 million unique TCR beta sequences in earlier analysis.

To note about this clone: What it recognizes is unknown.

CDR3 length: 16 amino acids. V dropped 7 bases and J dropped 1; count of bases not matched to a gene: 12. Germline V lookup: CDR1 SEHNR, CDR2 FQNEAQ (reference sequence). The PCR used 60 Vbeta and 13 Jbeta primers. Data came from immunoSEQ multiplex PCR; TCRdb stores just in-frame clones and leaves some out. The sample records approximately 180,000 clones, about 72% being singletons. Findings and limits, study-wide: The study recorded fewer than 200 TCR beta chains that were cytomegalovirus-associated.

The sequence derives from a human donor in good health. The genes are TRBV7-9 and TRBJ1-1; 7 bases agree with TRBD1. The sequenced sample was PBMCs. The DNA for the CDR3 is TGTGCCAGCACCATATCTGTGGGGACAGCGAACACTGAAGCTTTCTTT. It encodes CASTISVGTANTEAFF. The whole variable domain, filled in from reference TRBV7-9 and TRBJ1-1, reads DTGVSQNPRHKITKRGQNVTFRCDPISEHNRLYWYRQTLGQGPEFLTYFQNEAQLEKSRLLSDRFSAERPKGSFSTLEIQRTEQGDSAMYLCASTISVGTANTEAFFGQGTRLTVV.